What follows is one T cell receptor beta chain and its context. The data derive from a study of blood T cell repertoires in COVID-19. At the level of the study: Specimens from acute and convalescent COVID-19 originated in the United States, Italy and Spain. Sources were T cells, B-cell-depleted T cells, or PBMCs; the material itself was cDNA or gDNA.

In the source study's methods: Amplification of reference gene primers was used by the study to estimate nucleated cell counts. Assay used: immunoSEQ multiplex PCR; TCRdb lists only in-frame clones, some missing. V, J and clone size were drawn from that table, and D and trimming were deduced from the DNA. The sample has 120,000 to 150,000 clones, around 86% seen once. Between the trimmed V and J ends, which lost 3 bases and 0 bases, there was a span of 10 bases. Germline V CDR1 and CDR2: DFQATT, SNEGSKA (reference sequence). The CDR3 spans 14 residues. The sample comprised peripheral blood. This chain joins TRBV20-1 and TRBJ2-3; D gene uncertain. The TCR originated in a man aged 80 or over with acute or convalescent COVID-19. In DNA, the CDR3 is TGCAGTGCTAGTAGCCTAACTAGCACAGATACGCAGTATTTT. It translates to CSASSLTSTDTQYF.